This TCR beta chain is drawn from a study of T cell repertoires in cytomegalovirus infection. Study background: As its CMV epitopes, the study selected recently identified HLA-C-restricted and well-studied HLA-B-restricted targets. Study results and caveats: Clonotype analysis showed dominance of the ex vivo response by HLA-C-restricted CMV-specific TCR beta clonotypes. There were carriers of CMV plus the relevant HLA, and cumulative public TCR beta family frequency identified them.

TCRdb fed the reads into MiXCR, producing one record per CDR3 protein. The sample holds 40,000 to 60,000 distinct CDR3 sequences, around 23% seen once. Comments on this clonotype: Its specificity is not known.

CDR1 is SGHTA, CDR2 FQGNSA, per germline. V was trimmed by 2 bases and J by 5 bases, leaving 9 bases between them. This CDR3 contains 13 residues. The chain recombines TRBV7-2 with TRBJ2-5, with D perhaps TRBD1 (6 bases). The receptor's source is a human donor in good health (CMV status not recorded). Some clones in this sample may be carry-over from other donors' samples. Sequenced here: CD8+ T cells from cultured PBMCs, sampled from culture after CMV antigen stimulation. The CDR3 coding sequence is TGTGCCAGCAGCTTAAACAGGGACGAGACCCAGTACTTC. Amino acids: CASSLNRDETQYF.